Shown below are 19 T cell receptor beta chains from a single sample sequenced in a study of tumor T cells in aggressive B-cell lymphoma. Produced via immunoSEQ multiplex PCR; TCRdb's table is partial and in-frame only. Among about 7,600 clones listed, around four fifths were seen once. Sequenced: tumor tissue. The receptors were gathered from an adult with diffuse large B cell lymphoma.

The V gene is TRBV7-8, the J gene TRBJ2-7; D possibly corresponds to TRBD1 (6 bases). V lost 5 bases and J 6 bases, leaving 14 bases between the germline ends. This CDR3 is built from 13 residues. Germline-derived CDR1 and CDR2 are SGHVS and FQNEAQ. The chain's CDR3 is CASSIIQGSEQYV. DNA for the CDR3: TGTGCCAGCAGCATCATACAGGGTTCCGAGCAGTACGTC.

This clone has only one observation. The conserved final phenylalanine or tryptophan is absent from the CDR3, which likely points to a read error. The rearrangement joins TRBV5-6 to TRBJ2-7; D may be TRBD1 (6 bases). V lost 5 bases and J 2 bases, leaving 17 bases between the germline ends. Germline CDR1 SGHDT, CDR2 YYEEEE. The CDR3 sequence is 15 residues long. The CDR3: CASRVGWGQAYEQYI. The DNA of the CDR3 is TGTGCCAGCAGAGTCGGTTGGGGGCAGGCCTACGAGCAGTACATC.

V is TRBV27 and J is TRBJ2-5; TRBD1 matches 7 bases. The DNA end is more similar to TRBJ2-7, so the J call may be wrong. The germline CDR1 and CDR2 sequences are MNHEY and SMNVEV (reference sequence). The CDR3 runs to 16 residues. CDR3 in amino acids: CASSGYGTVSSYEQYF. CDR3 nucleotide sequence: TGTGCCAGCAGTGGATACGGGACAGTTAGCTCCTACGAGCAGTACTTC.

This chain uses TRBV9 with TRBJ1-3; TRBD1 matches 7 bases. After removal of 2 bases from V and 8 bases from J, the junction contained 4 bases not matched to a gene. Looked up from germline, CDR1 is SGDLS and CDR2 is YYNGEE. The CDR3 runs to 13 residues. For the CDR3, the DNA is TGTGCCAGCAGCGTGCTCAGGGGGGACACCATATATTTT. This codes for CASSVLRGDTIYF.

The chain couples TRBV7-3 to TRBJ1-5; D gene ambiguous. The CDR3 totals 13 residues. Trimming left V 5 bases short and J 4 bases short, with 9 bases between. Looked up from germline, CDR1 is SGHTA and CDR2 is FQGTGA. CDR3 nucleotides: TGTGCCAGCAGCCCTGCGGGGAATCAGCCCCAGCATTTT. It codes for CASSPAGNQPQHF. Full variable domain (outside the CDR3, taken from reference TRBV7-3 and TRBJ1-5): GAGVSQTPSNKVTEKGKYVELRCDPISGHTALYWYRQSLGQGPEFLIYFQGTGAADDSGLPNDRFFAVRPEGSVSTLKIQRTERGDSAVYLCASSPAGNQPQHFGDGTRLSIL.

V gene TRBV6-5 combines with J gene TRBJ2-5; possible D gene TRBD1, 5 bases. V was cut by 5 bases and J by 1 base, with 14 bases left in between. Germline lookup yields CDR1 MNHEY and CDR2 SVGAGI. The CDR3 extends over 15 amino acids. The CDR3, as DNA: TGTGCCAGCAGTCCTGAAGGGGCCCGCCAAGAGACCCAGTACTTC. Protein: CASSPEGARQETQYF.

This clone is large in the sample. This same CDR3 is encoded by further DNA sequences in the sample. The CDR3 DNA reads TGTGCCAGCAACCCAGGCTCCTCTGGAAACACCATATATTTT. This sequence encodes CASNPGSSGNTIYF. The chain uses TRBV6-6 and TRBJ1-3; D call uncertain. Germline assignment: CDR1 MNHNY and CDR2 SVGAGI (reference sequence). V was clipped by 7 bases and J by 0 bases, with 10 bases between them. The CDR3 runs to 14 residues.

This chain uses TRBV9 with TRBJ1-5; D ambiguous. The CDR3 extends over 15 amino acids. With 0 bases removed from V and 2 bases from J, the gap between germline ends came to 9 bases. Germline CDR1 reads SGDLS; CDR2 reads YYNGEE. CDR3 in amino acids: CASSVGVVGNQPQHF. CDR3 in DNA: TGTGCCAGCAGCGTAGGCGTAGTAGGCAATCAGCCCCAGCATTTT.

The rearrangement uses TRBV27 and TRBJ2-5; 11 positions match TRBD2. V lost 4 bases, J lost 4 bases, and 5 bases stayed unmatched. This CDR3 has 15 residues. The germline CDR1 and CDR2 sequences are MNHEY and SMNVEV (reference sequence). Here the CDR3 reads CASSSLAGAVETQYF. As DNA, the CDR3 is TGTGCCAGCAGTTCACTAGCGGGAGCGGTAGAGACCCAGTACTTC.

The DNA of the CDR3 is TGTGCCAGCGGGGGACAGGGGGGATATGAAAAACTGTTTTTT. Amino acid sequence: CASGGQGGYEKLFF. The chain is built from TRBV6-5 and TRBJ1-4; TRBD1 matches at 11 bases. This CDR3 comprises 14 residues. The ends lost 8 bases at V and 6 bases at J; junction bases unmatched: 5. CDR1 MNHEY and CDR2 SVGAGI come from the germline V gene.

The CDR3 region has the DNA TGTGCCAGCAGTTGGGGGACAGGGGACGGCTACACCTTC. This encodes CASSWGTGDGYTF. The gene calls are TRBV6-1 and TRBJ1-2; TRBD1 matches at 10 bases. CDR1 MNHNS and CDR2 SASEGT come from the germline V gene. The CDR3 has 13 residues. The junction had 5 bases not matched to a gene; V was cut back by 5 bases and J by 8 bases.

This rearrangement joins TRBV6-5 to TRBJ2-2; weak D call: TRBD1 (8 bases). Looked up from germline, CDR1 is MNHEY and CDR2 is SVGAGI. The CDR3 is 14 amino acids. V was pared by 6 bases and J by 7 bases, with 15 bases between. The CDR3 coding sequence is TGTGCCAGCAGCACTTACAGGGGGGGCGGGGAGCTGTTTTTT. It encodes CASSTYRGGGELFF.

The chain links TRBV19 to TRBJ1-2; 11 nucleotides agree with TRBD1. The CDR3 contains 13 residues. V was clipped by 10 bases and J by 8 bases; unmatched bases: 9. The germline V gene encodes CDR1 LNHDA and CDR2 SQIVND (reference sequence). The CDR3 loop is CAIWTGGSFGYTF. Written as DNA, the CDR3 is TGTGCCATTTGGACAGGGGGCAGCTTCGGCTACACCTTC.

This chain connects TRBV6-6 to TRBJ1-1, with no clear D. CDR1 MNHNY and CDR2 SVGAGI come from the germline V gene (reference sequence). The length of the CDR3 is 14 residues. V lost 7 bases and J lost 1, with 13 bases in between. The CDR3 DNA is TGTGCCAGCACAGCTGAGGGCCGGAACACTGAAGCTTTCTTT. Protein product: CASTAEGRNTEAFF.

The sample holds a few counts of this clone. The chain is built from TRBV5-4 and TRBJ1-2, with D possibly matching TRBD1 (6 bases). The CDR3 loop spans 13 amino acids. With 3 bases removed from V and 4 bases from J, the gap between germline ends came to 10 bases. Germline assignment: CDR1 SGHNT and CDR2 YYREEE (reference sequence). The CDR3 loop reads CASSSQGFYGYTF. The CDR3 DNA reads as TGTGCCAGCAGCTCCCAGGGGTTCTATGGCTACACCTTC.

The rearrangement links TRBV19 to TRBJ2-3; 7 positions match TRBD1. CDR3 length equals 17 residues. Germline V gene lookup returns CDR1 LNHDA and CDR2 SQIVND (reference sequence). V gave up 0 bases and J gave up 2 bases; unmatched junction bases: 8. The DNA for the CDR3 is TGTGCCAGTAGTATAGATCCCGGGACAGCCGTCACAGATACGCAGTATTTT. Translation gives CASSIDPGTAVTDTQYF.

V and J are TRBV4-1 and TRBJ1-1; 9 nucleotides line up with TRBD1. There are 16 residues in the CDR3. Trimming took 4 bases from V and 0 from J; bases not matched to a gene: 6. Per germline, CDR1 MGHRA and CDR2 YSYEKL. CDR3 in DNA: TGCGCCAGCAGCCTCCCTGGGACAGGGATGAACACTGAAGCTTTCTTT. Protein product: CASSLPGTGMNTEAFF.

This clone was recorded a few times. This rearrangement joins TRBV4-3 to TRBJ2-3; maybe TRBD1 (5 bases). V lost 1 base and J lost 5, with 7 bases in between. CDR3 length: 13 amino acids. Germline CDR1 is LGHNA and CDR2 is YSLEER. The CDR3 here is CASSQVRGDTQYF. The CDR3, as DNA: TGCGCCAGCAGCCAAGTTAGGGGAGATACGCAGTATTTT.

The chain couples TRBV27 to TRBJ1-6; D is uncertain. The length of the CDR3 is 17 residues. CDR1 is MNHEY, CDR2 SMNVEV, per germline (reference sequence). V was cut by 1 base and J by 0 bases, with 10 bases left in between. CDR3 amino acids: CASSLYDGGSYNSPLHF. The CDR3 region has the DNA TGTGCCAGCAGTTTATATGACGGCGGCTCCTATAATTCACCCCTCCACTTT.